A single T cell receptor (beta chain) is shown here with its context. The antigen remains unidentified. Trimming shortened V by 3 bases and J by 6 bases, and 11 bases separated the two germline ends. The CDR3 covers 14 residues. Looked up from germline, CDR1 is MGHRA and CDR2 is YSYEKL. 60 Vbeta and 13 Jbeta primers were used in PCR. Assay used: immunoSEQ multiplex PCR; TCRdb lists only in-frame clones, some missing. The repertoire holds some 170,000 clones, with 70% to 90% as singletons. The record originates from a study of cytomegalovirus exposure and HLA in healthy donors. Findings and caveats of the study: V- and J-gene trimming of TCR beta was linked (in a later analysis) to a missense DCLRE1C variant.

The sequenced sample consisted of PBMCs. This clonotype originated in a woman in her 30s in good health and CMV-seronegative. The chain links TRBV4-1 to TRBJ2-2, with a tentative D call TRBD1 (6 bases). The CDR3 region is CASSHLGAPGELFF. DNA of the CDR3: TGCGCCAGCAGCCATCTGGGGGCCCCCGGGGAGCTGTTTTTT.